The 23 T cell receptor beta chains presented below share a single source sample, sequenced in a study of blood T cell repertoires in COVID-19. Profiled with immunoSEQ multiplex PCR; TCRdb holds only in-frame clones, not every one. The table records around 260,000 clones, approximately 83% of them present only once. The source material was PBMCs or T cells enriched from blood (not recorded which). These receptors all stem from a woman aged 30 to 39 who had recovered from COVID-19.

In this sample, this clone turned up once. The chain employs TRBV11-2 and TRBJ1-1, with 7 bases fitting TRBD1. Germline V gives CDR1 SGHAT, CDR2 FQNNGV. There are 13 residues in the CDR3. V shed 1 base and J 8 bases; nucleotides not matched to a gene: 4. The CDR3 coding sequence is TGTGCCAGCAGCTTAGGTGCACAGGGGGAAGCTTTCTTT. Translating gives CASSLGAQGEAFF.

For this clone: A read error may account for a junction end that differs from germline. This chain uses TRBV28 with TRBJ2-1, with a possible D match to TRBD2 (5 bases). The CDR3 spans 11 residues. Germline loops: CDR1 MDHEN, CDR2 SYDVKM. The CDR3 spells CASNLANEQFF. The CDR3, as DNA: TGTGCCAGCAATTTAGCGAATGAGCAGTTCTTC.

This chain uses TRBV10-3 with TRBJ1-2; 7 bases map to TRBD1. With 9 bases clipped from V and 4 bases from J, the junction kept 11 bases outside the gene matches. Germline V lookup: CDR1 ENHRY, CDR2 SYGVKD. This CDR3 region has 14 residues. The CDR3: CAIQQGSNPYGYTF. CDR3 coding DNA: TGTGCCATACAACAGGGGAGTAATCCCTATGGCTACACCTTC.

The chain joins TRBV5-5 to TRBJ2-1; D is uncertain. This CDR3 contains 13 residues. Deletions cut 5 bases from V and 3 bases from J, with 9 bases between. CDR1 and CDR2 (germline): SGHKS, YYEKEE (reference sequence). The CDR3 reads CASRGVGYNEQFF. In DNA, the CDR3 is TGTGCCAGCAGAGGAGTAGGCTACAATGAGCAGTTCTTC.

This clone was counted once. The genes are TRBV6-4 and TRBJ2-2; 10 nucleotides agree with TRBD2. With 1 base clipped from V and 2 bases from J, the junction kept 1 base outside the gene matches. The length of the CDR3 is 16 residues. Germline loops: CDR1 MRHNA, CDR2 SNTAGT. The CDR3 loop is CASSDWTSGNTGELFF. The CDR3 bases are TGTGCCAGCAGTGACTGGACTAGCGGCAACACCGGGGAGCTGTTTTTT.

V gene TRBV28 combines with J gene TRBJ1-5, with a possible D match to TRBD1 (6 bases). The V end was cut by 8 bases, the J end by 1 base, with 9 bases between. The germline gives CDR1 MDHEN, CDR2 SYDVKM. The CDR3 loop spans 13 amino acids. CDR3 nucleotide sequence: TGTGCCAGCGGGGGCTGGAGCAATCAGCCCCAGCATTTT. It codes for CASGGWSNQPQHF.

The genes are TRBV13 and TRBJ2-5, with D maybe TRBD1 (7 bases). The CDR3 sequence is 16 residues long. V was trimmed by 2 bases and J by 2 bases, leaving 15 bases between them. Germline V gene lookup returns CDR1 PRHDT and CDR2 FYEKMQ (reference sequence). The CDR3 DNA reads TGTGCCAGCAGCTTATTTGAGACAGGGACTCAAGAGACCCAGTACTTC. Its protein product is CASSLFETGTQETQYF.

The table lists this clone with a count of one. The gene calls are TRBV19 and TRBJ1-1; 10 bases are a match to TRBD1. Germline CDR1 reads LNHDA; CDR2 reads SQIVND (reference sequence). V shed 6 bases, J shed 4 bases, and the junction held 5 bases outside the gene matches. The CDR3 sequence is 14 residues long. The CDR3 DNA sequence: TGTGCCAGTAGCCGACAGGGGGCGATCACTGAAGCTTTCTTT. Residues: CASSRQGAITEAFF.

The CDR3 here is CASSDRGLGYGYTF. CDR3 sequence (DNA): TGTGCCAGCAGCGACAGGGGGCTCGGCTATGGCTACACCTTC. V is TRBV25-1 and J is TRBJ1-2, with 10 bases aligning to TRBD1. Trimming took 6 bases from V and 4 from J; bases not matched to a gene: 5. Germline-derived CDR1 and CDR2 are MGHDK and SYGVNS. The CDR3 has 14 residues.

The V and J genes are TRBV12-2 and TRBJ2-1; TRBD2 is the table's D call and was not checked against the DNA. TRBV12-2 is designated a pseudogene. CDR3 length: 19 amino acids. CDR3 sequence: CASRLANGWREGRKNEQFF. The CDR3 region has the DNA TGTGCAAGTCGCTTAGCGAACGGGTGGCGGGAGGGCCGAAAGAATGAGCAGTTCTTC.

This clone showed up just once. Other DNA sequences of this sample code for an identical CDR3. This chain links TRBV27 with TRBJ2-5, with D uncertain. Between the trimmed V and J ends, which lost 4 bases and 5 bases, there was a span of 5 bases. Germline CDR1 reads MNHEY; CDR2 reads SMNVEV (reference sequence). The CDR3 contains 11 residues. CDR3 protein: CASSSRETQYF. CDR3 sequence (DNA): TGTGCCAGCAGTTCCCGGGAGACCCAGTACTTC.

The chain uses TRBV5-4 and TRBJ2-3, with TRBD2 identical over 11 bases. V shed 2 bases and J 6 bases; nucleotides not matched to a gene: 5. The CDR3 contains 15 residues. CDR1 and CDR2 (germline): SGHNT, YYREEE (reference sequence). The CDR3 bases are TGTGCCAGCAGCTTCCGCCTAGCGGGGGGTGATACGCAGTATTTT. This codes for CASSFRLAGGDTQYF.

As DNA, the CDR3 is TGTGCCAGCAGTCCCTTCGGGGGGGCCGGAGAGACCCAGTACTTC. Its translation is CASSPFGGAGETQYF. The chain combines TRBV6-5 with TRBJ2-5, with 8 bases that match TRBD2. Germline CDR1 is MNHEY and CDR2 is SVGAGI. J gave up 4 bases and V 5 bases, and 9 bases lay outside the gene matches. CDR3 size: 15 residues.

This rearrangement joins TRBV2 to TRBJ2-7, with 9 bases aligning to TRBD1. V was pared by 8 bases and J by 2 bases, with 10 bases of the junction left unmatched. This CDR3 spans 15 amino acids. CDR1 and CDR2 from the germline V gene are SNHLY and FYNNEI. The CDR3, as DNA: TGTGCCAGCTACAAAGGGGGACAGGGAACCTACGAGCAGTACTTC. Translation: CASYKGGQGTYEQYF.

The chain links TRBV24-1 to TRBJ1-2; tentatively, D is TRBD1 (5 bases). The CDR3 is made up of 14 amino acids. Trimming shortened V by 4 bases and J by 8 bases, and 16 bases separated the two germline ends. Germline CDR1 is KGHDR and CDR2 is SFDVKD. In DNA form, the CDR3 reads TGTGCCACCAGTGACACCGTGGCAGGGTCGGGCTACACCTTC. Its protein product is CATSDTVAGSGYTF.

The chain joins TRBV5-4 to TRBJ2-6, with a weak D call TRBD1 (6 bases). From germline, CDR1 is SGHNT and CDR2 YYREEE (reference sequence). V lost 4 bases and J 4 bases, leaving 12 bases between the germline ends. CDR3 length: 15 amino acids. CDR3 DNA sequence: TGTGCCAGCAGCGGCAGGGGATCCGGGGCCAACGTCCTGACTTTC. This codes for CASSGRGSGANVLTF.

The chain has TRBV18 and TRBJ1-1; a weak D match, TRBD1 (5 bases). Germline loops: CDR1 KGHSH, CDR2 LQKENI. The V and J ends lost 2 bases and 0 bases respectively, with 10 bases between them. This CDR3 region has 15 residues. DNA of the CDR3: TGTGCCAGCTCACCAGCGGAGGGGATGAACACTGAAGCTTTCTTT. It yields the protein CASSPAEGMNTEAFF.

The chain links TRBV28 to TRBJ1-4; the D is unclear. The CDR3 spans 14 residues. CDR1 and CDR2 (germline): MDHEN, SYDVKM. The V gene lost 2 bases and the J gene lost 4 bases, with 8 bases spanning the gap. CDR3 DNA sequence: TGTGCCAGCAGTTTAGCCTTAGTTAATGAAAAACTGTTTTTT. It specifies CASSLALVNEKLFF.

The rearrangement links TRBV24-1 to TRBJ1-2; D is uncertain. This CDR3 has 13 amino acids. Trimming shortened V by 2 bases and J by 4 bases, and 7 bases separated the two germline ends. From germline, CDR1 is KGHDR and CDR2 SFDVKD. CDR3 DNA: TGTGCCACCAGTGATTCGGGGTTCTATGGCTACACCTTC. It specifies CATSDSGFYGYTF.

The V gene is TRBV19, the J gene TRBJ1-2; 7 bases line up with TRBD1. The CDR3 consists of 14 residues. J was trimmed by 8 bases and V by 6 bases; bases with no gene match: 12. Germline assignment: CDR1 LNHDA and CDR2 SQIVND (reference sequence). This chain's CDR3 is CASSLSQTGSGYTF. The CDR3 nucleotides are TGTGCCAGTAGCCTATCCCAGACAGGGTCCGGCTACACCTTC.

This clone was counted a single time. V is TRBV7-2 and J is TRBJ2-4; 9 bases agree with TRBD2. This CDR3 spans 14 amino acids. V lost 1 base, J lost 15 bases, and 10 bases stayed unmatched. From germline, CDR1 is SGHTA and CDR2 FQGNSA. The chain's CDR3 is CASSLDSGSRNGYF. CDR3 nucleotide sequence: TGTGCCAGCAGCTTAGATAGCGGGAGCCGGAATGGGTACTTC.

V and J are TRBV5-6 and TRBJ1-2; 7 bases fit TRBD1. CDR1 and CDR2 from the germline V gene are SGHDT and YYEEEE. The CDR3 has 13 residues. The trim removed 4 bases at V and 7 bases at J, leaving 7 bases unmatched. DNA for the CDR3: TGTGCCAGCAGCCATGACAGGGTGGCTGGCTACACCTTC. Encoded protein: CASSHDRVAGYTF.

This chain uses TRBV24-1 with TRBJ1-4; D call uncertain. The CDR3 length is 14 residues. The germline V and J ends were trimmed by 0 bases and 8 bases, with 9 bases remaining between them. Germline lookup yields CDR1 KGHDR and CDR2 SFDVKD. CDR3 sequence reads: CATSDLRVVEKLFF. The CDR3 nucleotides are TGTGCCACCAGTGATTTGCGGGTGGTGGAAAAACTGTTTTTT.